These 2 T cell receptor beta chains originate from one sample sequenced in a study of Graves' ophthalmopathy and Graves' hyperthyroidism. Transcripts of RNA were the source for amplifying TCR beta CDR3 regions. First-round RT-PCR with HTBI primers preceded a second-round multiplex PCR. TCRdb re-analysed the multiplex PCR reads in MiXCR, keeping a single row per CDR3 protein. Here the sample spans 350,000 to 450,000 distinct CDR3 sequences, around 16% being singletons. Sequencing was done on a sample of peripheral blood. These TCRs come from a woman in her late teens or twenties with Graves' ophthalmopathy.

The sample holds many counts of this clonotype. This chain links TRBV30 with TRBJ1-2; 11 bases match TRBD1. V trimming: 0 bases; J trimming: 7 bases; junction bases outside the gene matches: 7. The CDR3 runs 15 residues. The germline V gene has CDR1 GTSNPN and CDR2 SVGIG (reference sequence). This CDR3 reads CAWSVPRTGGFGYTF. The CDR3 DNA reads TGTGCCTGGAGTGTACCCCGGACAGGGGGCTTTGGCTACACCTTC.

This clonotype occurred many times. The chain recombines TRBV24-1 with TRBJ2-5, with unresolved D. Trimming stripped 10 bases from V and 4 bases from J, with 9 bases between. This CDR3 spans 11 amino acids. Germline-derived CDR1 and CDR2 are KGHDR and SFDVKD. The CDR3 DNA is TGTGCCACTAGGGATGGAGAGACCCAGTACTTC. It specifies CATRDGETQYF.